One and the same sample provided the 15 T cell receptor beta chains below, sequenced in a study of blood T cells in healthy people across ages. Then a second PCR, running about 6 to 12 cycles, was carried out with a sample-barcoded 5' primer and a J-beta primer mix. Using its own MiXCR run on the 5' RACE reads, TCRdb lists one record per CDR3 protein. The sample yields roughly 860,000 distinct CDR3 sequences, 60% to 80% seen once. Sequencing was done on a sample of blood. Source of these receptors: a man younger than 40 in good health.

J is TRBJ2-3 and V is TRBV6-2 or TRBV6-3; D unresolved. This CDR3 has 15 amino acids. Between the trimmed V and J ends, which lost 2 bases and 0 bases, there was a span of 9 bases. From germline, CDR1 is MNHEY and CDR2 SVGEGT. The CDR3 sequence: CASSYPDVSTDTQYF. DNA of the CDR3: TGTGCCAGCAGTTACCCGGACGTTAGCACAGATACGCAGTATTTT.

This clonotype was picked up a small number of times. V and J are TRBV12-3 or TRBV12-4 and TRBJ1-2; a possible D gene is TRBD1 (6 bases). V lost 3 bases to trimming and J lost 6 bases, with 23 bases between them. This CDR3 has 17 residues. CDR3 residues: CASSFQGLRGLTDGYTF. CDR3 DNA sequence: TGTGCCAGCAGTTTCCAGGGGCTCCGCGGTCTTACAGATGGCTACACCTTC.

The V gene is TRBV6-2 or TRBV6-3, the J gene TRBJ2-7, with 12 bases identical to TRBD1. This CDR3 has 14 residues. V shed 6 bases and J 5 bases; nucleotides not matched to a gene: 5. Germline loops: CDR1 MNHEY, CDR2 SVGEGT. The CDR3 DNA sequence: TGTGCCAGCAGCCGGGACAGGGGGCTTAACGAGCAGTACTTC. Translating it yields CASSRDRGLNEQYF.

This clonotype was detected once. The gene calls are TRBV7-3 and TRBJ2-5; tentative D call: TRBD2 (7 bases). The V gene's germline CDR1 is SGHTA and CDR2 FQGTGA. This CDR3 comprises 15 residues. Trimming removed 5 bases from V and 5 bases from J, with 18 bases in between. This CDR3 reads CASSLRGGRMETQYF. The CDR3 DNA reads TGTGCCAGCAGCCTTAGGGGGGGTCGAATGGAGACCCAGTACTTC.

This clonotype came up many times. The genes are TRBV12-3 or TRBV12-4 and TRBJ2-1; 9 bases fit TRBD2. CDR3 length: 14 residues. Trimming cost V 5 bases and J 13 bases; bases outside gene matches: 12. CDR3 sequence (DNA): TGTGCCAGCAGTCCCCGGGGGACAGCGGGGGGCCAGTTCTTC. Amino acids: CASSPRGTAGGQFF.

The table lists this clonotype with a few counts. The junction differs from germline at one of its ends, possibly a read error. The chain recombines TRBV7-2 with TRBJ1-6; tentatively, D is TRBD1 (6 bases). CDR1 and CDR2 from the germline V gene are SGHTA and FQGNSA. The CDR3 covers 15 residues. The CDR3 here is CASSQGHLYNSPLHF. In nucleotides, the CDR3 is TGTGCCAGCAGCCAGGGACACCTTTATAATTCACCTCTCCACTTT.

The V call is TRBV27, the J call TRBJ2-1; 9 nucleotides match TRBD1. CDR1 and CDR2 from the germline V gene are MNHEY and SMNVEV (reference sequence). V lost 0 bases, J lost 8 bases, and 5 bases stayed unmatched. CDR3 length equals 15 residues. CDR3 in DNA: TGTGCCAGCAGTTTATCGGGACAGGGTCGGCATGAGCAGTTCTTC. Translation: CASSLSGQGRHEQFF.

This chain joins TRBV18 and TRBJ2-4, with 13 bases fitting TRBD2. J lost 4 bases, V lost 2 bases, and 2 bases had no gene match. The germline gives CDR1 KGHSH, CDR2 LQKENI. The CDR3 length is 16 residues. The CDR3 is CASSPGLAGAKNIQYF. For the CDR3, the DNA is TGTGCCAGCTCACCAGGACTAGCGGGAGCTAAAAACATTCAGTACTTC. Variable domain in full (rest from reference TRBV18 and TRBJ2-4): NAGVMQNPRHLVRRRGQEARLRCSPMKGHSHVYWYRQLPEEGLKFMVYLQKENIIDESGMPKERFSAEFPKEGPSILRIQQVVRGDSAAYFCASSPGLAGAKNIQYFGAGTRLSVL.

This chain connects TRBV6-1 to TRBJ1-5; possible D gene TRBD1, 5 bases. CDR1 and CDR2 (germline): MNHNS, SASEGT. Trimming pared 6 bases from V and 5 bases from J, leaving 14 bases between. The CDR3 runs 14 residues. This CDR3 reads CASRDIGTDQPQHF. DNA of the CDR3: TGTGCCAGCAGGGACATTGGGACGGATCAGCCCCAGCATTTT.

This clonotype was observed a handful of times. The chain is built from TRBV6-2 or TRBV6-3 and TRBJ2-1, with 15 bases aligning to TRBD2. CDR3 length: 22 amino acids. Trimming at V came to 0 bases and at J to 5 bases, leaving 17 bases not matched to a gene. Germline CDR1 is MNHEY and CDR2 is SVGEGT. The CDR3 DNA is TGTGCCAGCAGTTACTCTATGCGGACTAGCGGGGGGGGAGAACGTGGACACAATGAGCAGTTCTTC. Protein product: CASSYSMRTSGGGERGHNEQFF.

This clonotype was seen only once. This chain links TRBV18 with TRBJ2-5, with 9 bases identical to TRBD2. CDR1 and CDR2 from the germline V gene are KGHSH and LQKENI. This CDR3 spans 17 amino acids. V trimming: 4 bases; J trimming: 4 bases; junction bases outside the gene matches: 13. Here the CDR3 DNA reads TGTGCCAGCTCACAAGTCGCTTCGAGCGGGAGGCGAGAGACCCAGTACTTC. It yields the protein CASSQVASSGRRETQYF. The variable domain in full, with the rest retrieved from reference TRBV18 and TRBJ2-5, is NAGVMQNPRHLVRRRGQEARLRCSPMKGHSHVYWYRQLPEEGLKFMVYLQKENIIDESGMPKERFSAEFPKEGPSILRIQQVVRGDSAAYFCASSQVASSGRRETQYFGPGTRLLVL.

This clonotype was counted between two and nine times. The V call is TRBV5-1, the J call TRBJ2-7, with D perhaps TRBD1 or TRBD2 (5 bases each). The CDR3 totals 16 residues. Trimming took 0 bases from V and 3 from J, leaving 16 bases between them. Germline V gene data show CDR1 as SGHRS and CDR2 as YFSETQ. The CDR3 nucleotides are TGCGCCAGCAGCTTGGTCACCGGGGACCAAAACTACGAGCAGTACTTC. It encodes CASSLVTGDQNYEQYF.

This chain links TRBV6-5 with TRBJ1-1, with 9 positions matching TRBD1. Germline V lookup: CDR1 MNHEY, CDR2 SVGAGI. Germline trimming cut 6 bases from V and 6 bases from J; bases unmatched to any gene: 8. There are 14 residues in the CDR3. The CDR3 DNA reads TGTGCCAGCAGCCCGGACAGGGGAAGAGCTGAAGCTTTCTTT. It specifies CASSPDRGRAEAFF.

CDR3: CASNAMDRGYEYF. CDR3 bases: TGTGCCAGCAATGCTATGGACAGGGGGTATGAGTACTTC. The rearrangement joins TRBV6-5 to TRBJ2-5; TRBD1 agrees at 10 bases. This CDR3 contains 13 residues. Germline V gene lookup returns CDR1 MNHEY and CDR2 SVGAGI. Trimming cost V 7 bases and J 12 bases; bases outside gene matches: 11.

The chain uses TRBV19 and TRBJ2-5; D remains ambiguous. V was pared by 3 bases and J by 4 bases, with 9 bases between. The CDR3 covers 13 residues. Germline V gene data show CDR1 as LNHDA and CDR2 as SQIVND (reference sequence). This CDR3 reads CASSIMTGETQYF. The CDR3 DNA follows: TGTGCCAGTAGTATTATGACGGGAGAGACCCAGTACTTC.